This T cell receptor beta chain was sequenced during a study of T cells after yellow fever vaccination (dated by TCRdb to between 2018 and 2021). In the study overall: The SMART-Seq v4 Ultra Low Input RNA kit was used to prepare libraries from fractions with low cell numbers. To follow T-cell clones before and after both primary and booster YFV17D yellow fever vaccination, bulk TCR alpha and beta repertoires underwent longitudinal sequencing. The cohort comprised two healthy male donors, one aged 18 to 29 and one aged 30 to 39 years. Blood was collected at multiple timepoints before and after primary and secondary immunization, and bulk PBMC replicates and cell subsets were isolated. What the work shows at the level of the full study, not this receptor alone: A small fraction of clonotypes showed up in both the CD4 and CD8 compartments, probably as a result of convergent recombination. Because only a couple of donors were included in the study, the extent to which the findings can be generalized is limited. Compared with the primary T-cell response, the secondary T-cell response was weaker but faster, peaking on day 5 rather than day 15. FACS-sorted repertoires could contain abundant contaminating clonotypes from the bulk population, so computational filtering was required. Most clones expanded after primary vaccination (around 97% of CD4 and 88% of CD8) were re-detected after the booster, suggesting that broad memory maintenance occurred.

The reads were generated on an Illumina NovaSeq 6000. TCR cDNA was synthesized by 5'RACE template switching, which introduced a universal primer site and unique molecular identifiers. cDNA synthesis was primed from both the TCR alpha and TCR beta constant segments. Two PCR steps were used to amplify libraries, with sample barcodes and sequencing adapters being added in the second step. Sequencing of libraries was done on Illumina HiSeq 2500 (2x100 bp) or NovaSeq (2x150 bp). In the source study's methods: MIGEC was used to demultiplex reads and collapse the reads into UMI consensus sequences, and MiXCR was used for V(D)J alignment. Vaccine-responding clonotypes were identified with edgeR using replicate PBMC samples, with FDR below 0.01 and a log2 fold change above 5 up to day 15 being required. Each bulk clonotype received a CD4 or CD8 identity based on whether the sequenced CD4 or CD8 repertoire contained that clonotype at higher abundance. In-frame beta chains were kept once TCRdb had trimmed the public reads at Q25 with fastp and called clones with MiXCR. Records with the same CDR3 protein are collapsed into one entry carrying the most frequent genes and DNA. The V and J calls follow TCRdb's processing rather than the paper's. The sample records approximately 300,000 distinct CDR3 sequences, around 10% of which are singletons. Together, the top ten hold about 3% of the sample.

To note about this clonotype: Its antigen is currently not known. Base qualities are not recorded, but no much larger clone differs from it by a single base.

The sample's treatment or condition, from its label and the paper: live attenuated yellow fever vaccine strain. PBMCs were isolated from peripheral blood using a standard Ficoll-Paque protocol. CD4 and CD8 T-cell fractions were isolated with Dynabeads CD4 and CD8 positive selection kits. TriZol was used to extract RNA from bulk PBMCs, CD4 and CD8 fractions, and dextramer-positive and dextramer-negative fractions. The CDR3 runs 13 residues from the cysteine to the phenylalanine. Just the 39-base CDR3 DNA is kept, in frame starting at base 1. From the germline V gene, CDR1 is SGHRS and CDR2 is YFSETQ. Trimming takes 4 bases from V and 8 bases from J, and the germline ends sit 12 bases apart.

The clonotype was recovered from a man between 18 and 29 years old who received the YFV17D yellow fever vaccine. Sample: CD4+ T cells sorted from PBMCs, taken 45 days after the yellow fever booster vaccination. The chain was built from TRBV5-1 and TRBJ2-2, with a tentative D call of TRBD1 or TRBD2, each matching 5 bases. The nucleotide sequence is given as TGCGCCAGCAGCACCCCCGGGGCTGGGGAGCTGTTTTTT. Translated, this is CASSTPGAGELFF.